Reported below is one T cell receptor beta chain. A much larger clonotype is one base distant, so this may be a read error. This CDR3 has 13 amino acids. The V end lost 6 bases, the J end lost 3 bases, and 9 bases lay between the germline ends. Germline V lookup: CDR1 MNHEY, CDR2 SVGEGT. Patients at the Seattle site were enrolled during active infection and followed longitudinally. Assay used: immunoSEQ multiplex PCR; TCRdb lists only in-frame clones, some missing. Among some 330,000 clones listed, roughly 90% were seen once. This entry is derived from a study of blood T cell repertoires in COVID-19. Study context: PBMCs, B-cell-depleted T cells, or T cells were the source of the cDNA or gDNA that made up the material.

The rearrangement joins TRBV6-2 or TRBV6-3 to TRBJ1-5; the D gene is possibly TRBD1 (6 bases). The sequencing input was peripheral blood. The receptor comes from a woman aged 25-40 years with COVID-19, enrolled during active disease. This CDR3 reads CASSRDTNQPQHF. The DNA of the CDR3 is TGTGCCAGCAGCCGGGACACCAATCAGCCCCAGCATTTT.